This TCR beta chain is from a study of CD8+ T cells in alopecia areata. Germline V lookup: CDR1 MDHEN, CDR2 SYDVKM. J lost 4 bases, V lost 4 bases, and 22 bases had no gene match. The CDR3 spans 20 residues. It was cDNA, reverse transcribed from extracted RNA, that served as the sequencing template. The protocol was immunoSEQ multiplex PCR, while the TCRdb copy is restricted to in-frame clones and leaves out a portion. The table records 100,000 to 130,000 clones, under 65% of them present only once. This chain links TRBV28 with TRBJ2-5; the match to TRBD1 covers 9 bases. Sequencing was done on a sample of NKG2D-low CD8+ T cells sorted from blood. The sequence derives from a human donor with alopecia areata. CDR3 nucleotides: TGTGCCAGCAGTTCGTCCACCCCCTTTGGGTGGACAGGGGCTGGAGAGACCCAGTACTTC. Translated, it gives CASSSSTPFGWTGAGETQYF.